The sequence of this T cell receptor beta chain was determined in a study of blood T cell repertoires in COVID-19. Whole-study context: The United States, Italy and Spain supplied acute and convalescent COVID-19 samples. PBMCs, B-cell-depleted T cells, or T cells were the source of the cDNA or gDNA that made up the material.

CDR3 size: 14 residues. Germline assignment: CDR1 SEHNR and CDR2 FQNEAQ (reference sequence). V dropped 1 base and J dropped 4 bases, with 8 bases sitting between them. In the source study's methods: Counts of nucleated cells, estimated from reference gene primer amplification, were obtained. Here immunoSEQ multiplex PCR was the method, and the copy in TCRdb shows in-frame clones only, minus some. V and J calls and clone size come straight from that table; D and trimming were deduced from the DNA. The sample has more than 85,000 clones, approximately 67% seen once; the top ten hold under 10%. The sample comprised peripheral blood. The V call is TRBV7-9, the J call TRBJ1-3; a weak D match, TRBD1 (5 bases). The clonotype originates from a woman aged 55-69 years with acute or convalescent COVID-19. The CDR3 DNA follows: TGTGCCAGCAGCTTAGAGGGGTCAGGAAACACCATATATTTT. Translating it yields CASSLEGSGNTIYF.